Sequencing of this T cell receptor beta chain was carried out in a study of spatial heterogeneity in lung cancer. Regarding the study as a whole: Tumor T-cell coverage was an estimated 7% or so for alpha and around 13% for beta chains. Counts of expanded intratumoral alpha and beta TCRs tracked tumor mutation counts.

One entry per CDR3 protein, called by TCRdb with MiXCR from the 5' RACE reads. The sample includes some 14,000 distinct CDR3 sequences, 3% to 4.5% of them seen just once. Germline CDR1 and CDR2: SEHNR and FQNEAQ (reference sequence). This CDR3 contains 11 residues. Deletions cut 4 bases from V and 6 bases from J, with 4 bases between. The table lists this clonotype with many counts. Antigen: not known. Time point meaning: sample taken at primary tumor resection. Material for sequencing was whole RNA from tumor, nontumor lung or frozen PBMC, left unsorted. The rearrangement uses TRBV7-9 and TRBJ2-4; D call uncertain. The sequenced sample was lung tumor tissue, obtained at surgery. This TCR was recovered from a male donor with early-stage non-small cell lung cancer. CDR3 sequence (DNA): TGTGCCAGCAGCTCGGGAAACATTCAGTACTTC. Its protein is CASSSGNIQYF.